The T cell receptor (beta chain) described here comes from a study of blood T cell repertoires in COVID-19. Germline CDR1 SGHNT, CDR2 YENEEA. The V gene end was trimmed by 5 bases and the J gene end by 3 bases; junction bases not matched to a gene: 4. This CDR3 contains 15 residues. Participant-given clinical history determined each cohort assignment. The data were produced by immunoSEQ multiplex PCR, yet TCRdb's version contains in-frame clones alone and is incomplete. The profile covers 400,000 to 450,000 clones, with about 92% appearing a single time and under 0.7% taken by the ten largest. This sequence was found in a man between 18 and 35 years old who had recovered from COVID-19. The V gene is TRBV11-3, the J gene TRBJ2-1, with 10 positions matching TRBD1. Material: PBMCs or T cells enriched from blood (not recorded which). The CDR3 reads CASSRDRGYYNEQFF. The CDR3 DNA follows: TGTGCCAGCAGCCGGGACAGGGGTTACTACAATGAGCAGTTCTTC. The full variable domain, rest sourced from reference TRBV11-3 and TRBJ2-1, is EAGVVQSPRYKIIEKKQPVAFWCNPISGHNTLYWYLQNLGQGPELLIRYENEEAVDDSQLPKDRFSAERLKGVDSTLKIQPAELGDSAVYLCASSRDRGYYNEQFFGPGTRLTVL.